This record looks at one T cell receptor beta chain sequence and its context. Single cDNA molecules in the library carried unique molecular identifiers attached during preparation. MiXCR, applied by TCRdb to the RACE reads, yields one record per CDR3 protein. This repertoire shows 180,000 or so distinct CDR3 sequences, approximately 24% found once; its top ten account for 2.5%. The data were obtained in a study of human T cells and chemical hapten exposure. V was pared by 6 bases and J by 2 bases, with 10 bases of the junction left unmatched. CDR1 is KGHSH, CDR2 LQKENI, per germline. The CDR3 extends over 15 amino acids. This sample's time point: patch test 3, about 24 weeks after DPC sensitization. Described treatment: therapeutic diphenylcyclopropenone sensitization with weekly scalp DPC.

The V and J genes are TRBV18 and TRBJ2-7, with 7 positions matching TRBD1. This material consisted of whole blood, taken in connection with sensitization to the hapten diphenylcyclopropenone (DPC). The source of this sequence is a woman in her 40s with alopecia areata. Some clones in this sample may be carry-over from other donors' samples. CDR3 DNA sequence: TGTGCCAGCTCGATACAGGGGCAGGGGGCCTACGAGCAGTACTTC. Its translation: CASSIQGQGAYEQYF.